This T cell receptor (beta chain) is from a study of blood T cell repertoires in COVID-19. Overall study: The analysed material was cDNA or gDNA that came from T cells, B-cell-depleted T cells, or PBMCs.

Data came from immunoSEQ multiplex PCR; TCRdb stores just in-frame clones and leaves some out. The sample records 300,000 to 400,000 clones, 87% being singletons. Trimming cost V 6 bases and J 11 bases; bases outside gene matches: 6. The CDR3 extends over 12 amino acids. This receptor was taken from a man younger than 45 with COVID-19, enrolled during active disease. The sequencing input was peripheral blood. This chain joins TRBV12-3 or TRBV12-4 and TRBJ2-3; 9 bases are a match to TRBD2. In DNA form, the CDR3 reads TGTGCCAGCAGCATTAGCGGGGGAGAGCAGTATTTT. It codes for CASSISGGEQYF.